The 8 T cell receptor beta chains given below trace back to one sample, sequenced in a study of graft-versus-host responses after intestinal transplantation. Produced via immunoSEQ multiplex PCR; TCRdb's table is partial and in-frame only. The profile shows about 98,000 clones, 86% of them singletons. This specimen was PBMCs, taken 255 days after intestinal transplant. These receptors were obtained from a human patient who received an intestinal transplant, so some T cells may come from the graft donor.

This clone has just a few counts. The chain couples TRBV28 to TRBJ2-7; D may be TRBD1 (6 bases). Germline CDR1 and CDR2: MDHEN and SYDVKM. The CDR3 length is 14 residues. Trimming removed 6 bases from V and 4 bases from J, with 16 bases in between. As DNA, the CDR3 is TGTGCCAGCAGACCGGACAGTGGAGGATACGAGCAGTACGTC. This translates into CASRPDSGGYEQYV.

The V call is TRBV2, the J call TRBJ1-3; tentatively, D is TRBD1 (5 bases). This CDR3 region has 11 residues. V was pared by 8 bases and J by 7 bases, with 9 bases between. Germline CDR1 reads SNHLY; CDR2 reads FYNNEI. The CDR3 DNA reads as TGTGCCAGCCATCGACAGAACACCATATATTTT. Translation gives CASHRQNTIYF.

J is TRBJ1-2 and V is TRBV6-1, with TRBD1 matching 10 bases. Trimming at V came to 6 bases and at J to 8 bases, leaving 12 bases not matched to a gene. Germline CDR1 reads MNHNS; CDR2 reads SASEGT. The CDR3 consists of 15 residues. CDR3 loop: CASRRIGQGVRGYTF. DNA for the CDR3: TGTGCCAGCAGACGGATAGGACAGGGGGTGAGGGGCTACACCTTC.

CDR3 loop: CASTTGTSGLNEQFF. The CDR3 region has the DNA TGTGCCAGCACCACCGGGACTAGCGGGTTAAATGAGCAGTTCTTC. V and J are TRBV9 and TRBJ2-1, with 12 positions matching TRBD2. Germline CDR1 SGDLS, CDR2 YYNGEE. The junction had 8 bases not matched to a gene; V was cut back by 6 bases and J by 7 bases. CDR3 length equals 15 residues.

This clone showed up just once. The rearrangement joins TRBV5-1 to TRBJ2-2, with a possible D match to TRBD2 (7 bases). The germline gives CDR1 SGHRS, CDR2 YFSETQ. V lost 4 bases and J 0 bases, leaving 16 bases between the germline ends. The CDR3 extends over 17 amino acids. The CDR3 DNA reads as TGCGCCAGCAGCGTGGGGGGGGACACCCCGAACACCGGGGAGCTGTTTTTT. This translates into CASSVGGDTPNTGELFF.

This clone was counted a few times. The rearrangement links TRBV2 to TRBJ2-3; no firm D call. The CDR3 length is 15 residues. V lost 2 bases, J lost 0 bases, and 9 bases lay in between. Germline V gives CDR1 SNHLY, CDR2 FYNNEI. The CDR3 protein is CASSERFGSTDTQYF. In nucleotides, the CDR3 is TGTGCCAGCAGTGAACGGTTCGGCAGCACAGATACGCAGTATTTT. The full variable domain, in which reference TRBV2 and TRBJ2-3 provide the parts outside the CDR3, is EPEVTQTPSHQVTQMGQEVILRCVPISNHLYFYWYRQILGQKVEFLVSFYNNEISEKSEIFDDQFSVERPDGSNFTLKIRSTKLEDSAMYFCASSERFGSTDTQYFGPGTRLTVL.

CDR3 region: CASSSQGGQAGEKLFF. The CDR3 bases are TGTGCCAGCAGTTCCCAGGGCGGGCAGGCGGGGGAAAAACTGTTTTTT. This chain uses TRBV6-5 with TRBJ1-4; possibly TRBD1 for D (5 bases). Germline lookup yields CDR1 MNHEY and CDR2 SVGAGI. V was trimmed by 4 bases and J by 8 bases, leaving 20 bases between them. This CDR3 contains 16 residues.

The chain employs TRBV28 and TRBJ2-7; D unresolved. Germline assignment: CDR1 MDHEN and CDR2 SYDVKM. Trimming removed 3 bases at V and 6 bases at J, with 12 bases between. This CDR3 contains 13 residues. The chain's CDR3 is CASSFAGEGEQYV. DNA of the CDR3: TGTGCCAGCAGTTTTGCAGGTGAAGGCGAGCAGTACGTC.